These 26 T cell receptor beta chains came from one sample sequenced in a study of OX40 agonist ivuxolimab in advanced cancers. The repertoire was sequenced with immunoSEQ multiplex PCR; TCRdb's copy has only in-frame clones and lacks some. The sample has 98,000 or so clones; 80% to 90% are singletons. The sequencing here drew on CD4+ or CD8+ T cells sorted from blood, taken in a trial of the OX40 agonist ivuxolimab. These receptors were taken from an adult with an advanced solid tumor such as melanoma, head and neck, liver or kidney cancer.

This sequence joins TRBV11-2 and TRBJ1-2; TRBD1 might be the D (6 bases). V shed 3 bases and J shed 4 bases, with 9 bases lying between them. CDR1 and CDR2 from the germline V gene are SGHAT and FQNNGV. The CDR3 runs to 13 residues. CDR3 DNA sequence: TGTGCCAGCAGCTTCTCAGGGGCCTATGGCTACACCTTC. Translating gives CASSFSGAYGYTF.

The rearrangement uses TRBV6-6 and TRBJ2-5; D is unclear. The germline V gene encodes CDR1 MNHNY and CDR2 SVGAGI (reference sequence). The CDR3 covers 11 residues. V lost 7 bases and J lost 1, with 4 bases in between. The CDR3 sequence is CASKSQETQYF. DNA for the CDR3: TGTGCCAGCAAATCCCAAGAGACCCAGTACTTC.

The V and J genes are TRBV7-2 and TRBJ2-3; TRBD1 is a possible D gene (6 bases). Deletions cut 7 bases from V and 0 bases from J, with 11 bases between. Germline CDR1 is SGHTA and CDR2 is FQGNSA. The CDR3 length is 14 residues. The CDR3 is CASTRGQSTDTQYF. Here the CDR3 DNA reads TGTGCCAGCACCAGGGGCCAGAGCACAGATACGCAGTATTTT.

The chain uses TRBV4-1 and TRBJ1-2; 7 nucleotides agree with TRBD1. With V trimmed by 4 bases and J by 4 bases, 9 bases remained unmatched. Per the germline V gene, CDR1 is MGHRA and CDR2 is YSYEKL. This CDR3 spans 15 amino acids. For the CDR3, the DNA is TGCGCCAGCAGCCCCGGGACAGCCCTCGTCTATGGCTACACCTTC. Encoded protein: CASSPGTALVYGYTF.

The CDR3 bases are TGTGCCAGCAGCTCCTTTAGCGGGAGTAGCACAGATACGCAGTATTTT. It encodes CASSSFSGSSTDTQYF. The chain recombines TRBV7-2 with TRBJ2-3, with 9 bases matching TRBD2. From germline, CDR1 is SGHTA and CDR2 FQGNSA. V dropped 4 bases and J dropped 0; count of bases not matched to a gene: 5. The CDR3 totals 16 residues.

The chain uses TRBV10-3 and TRBJ1-2; 8 bases match TRBD1. The germline CDR1 and CDR2 sequences are ENHRY and SYGVKD. CDR3 size: 15 residues. Trimming removed 5 bases from V and 1 base from J; junction bases left unmatched: 6. CDR3 nucleotide sequence: TGTGCCATCAGTCGCGGACAGGGCAATAACTATGGCTACACCTTC. Encoded protein: CAISRGQGNNYGYTF.

The rearrangement uses TRBV18 and TRBJ2-5, with D possibly being TRBD2 (5 bases). Germline V gene sequence: CDR1 KGHSH, CDR2 LQKENI. The germline V and J ends were trimmed by 0 bases and 1 base, with 12 bases remaining between them. The CDR3 totals 16 residues. CDR3 amino acids: CASSPPVARSQETQYF. The CDR3 DNA follows: TGTGCCAGCTCACCACCGGTAGCGCGGAGCCAAGAGACCCAGTACTTC.

A few counts support this clone. The rearrangement links TRBV30 to TRBJ1-1; D is ambiguous. V was shortened by 0 bases and J by 0 bases, with 11 bases between the two germline ends. The CDR3 is made up of 15 amino acids. Germline CDR1 reads GTSNPN; CDR2 reads SVGIG (reference sequence). The CDR3 DNA reads TGTGCCTGGAGTGTAGGTGGGCAGATGAACACTGAAGCTTTCTTT. This codes for CAWSVGGQMNTEAFF.

The CDR3 loop reads CATSSRTSGNPYNEQFF. The CDR3 nucleotides read TGTGCCACCAGCTCCCGGACTAGCGGGAACCCCTACAATGAGCAGTTCTTC. This chain links TRBV15 with TRBJ2-1; TRBD2 matches 12 bases. This CDR3 has 17 amino acids. Germline CDR1 LNHNV, CDR2 YYDKDF (reference sequence). The trim removed 5 bases at V and 2 bases at J, leaving 7 bases unmatched.

This rearrangement joins TRBV18 to TRBJ1-2, with D maybe TRBD1 (6 bases). The CDR3 has 17 residues. Germline V gene data show CDR1 as KGHSH and CDR2 as LQKENI. Trimming removed 2 bases from V and 2 bases from J, with 18 bases in between. CDR3 sequence: CASSPSFSTGMNYGYTF. In nucleotides, the CDR3 is TGTGCCAGCTCACCATCCTTTTCCACAGGGATGAACTATGGCTACACCTTC.

V is TRBV2 and J is TRBJ2-5; D is unclear. Germline-derived CDR1 and CDR2 are SNHLY and FYNNEI. V shed 4 bases and J shed 4 bases, with 10 bases lying between them. The CDR3 contains 13 residues. CDR3 sequence: CASSGARRETQYF. The CDR3 nucleotides read TGTGCCAGCAGTGGGGCCAGGCGAGAGACCCAGTACTTC.

The V call is TRBV6-5, the J call TRBJ1-6, with D unresolved. Germline assignment: CDR1 MNHEY and CDR2 SVGAGI. The germline V and J ends were trimmed by 0 bases and 10 bases, with 4 bases remaining between them. This CDR3 has 12 residues. Here the CDR3 DNA reads TGTGCCAGCAGTTACTCGAGGTCACCCCTCCACTTT. Amino acid sequence: CASSYSRSPLHF.

The CDR3 loop reads CASGSPWTGATEAFF. CDR3 in DNA: TGTGCTAGTGGTTCCCCTTGGACAGGGGCCACTGAAGCTTTCTTT. The chain carries TRBV12-5 and TRBJ1-1; 9 bases agree with TRBD1. This CDR3 is 15 amino acids long. Trimming cost V 4 bases and J 4 bases; bases outside gene matches: 7. Germline assignment: CDR1 LGHNT and CDR2 FRNRAP.

The chain has TRBV16 and TRBJ1-2, with no clear D. Trimming stripped 4 bases from V and 5 bases from J, with 14 bases between. The CDR3 loop spans 14 amino acids. CDR1 is KGHSY, CDR2 FQNENV, per germline. CDR3 sequence (DNA): TGTGCCAGCAGCCCTGAAACAGTGGGGTATGGCTACACCTTC. Encoded protein: CASSPETVGYGYTF.

This clone occurred a few times. The chain carries TRBV4-1 and TRBJ1-3; the D gene is possibly TRBD1 (5 bases). The length of the CDR3 is 15 residues. In germline, CDR1 is MGHRA, CDR2 YSYEKL. V shed 1 base and J shed 2 bases, with 9 bases lying between them. The CDR3 nucleotides are TGCGCCAGCAGCCAAGGTCCAGGGACTGGAAACACCATATATTTT. Translated: CASSQGPGTGNTIYF.

This clone is termed medium-sized (0.01 to 0.1%). V is TRBV30 and J is TRBJ1-1; D call uncertain. CDR1 and CDR2 (germline): GTSNPN, SVGIG (reference sequence). V was cut by 4 bases and J by 2 bases, with 11 bases left in between. CDR3 length: 13 amino acids. CDR3 coding DNA: TGTGCCTGGATTCTTCAGATAAACACTGAAGCTTTCTTT. Its translation: CAWILQINTEAFF.

The genes are TRBV27 and TRBJ2-2; 7 nucleotides align to TRBD1. This CDR3 is built from 14 residues. Germline trimming cut 7 bases from V and 3 bases from J; bases unmatched to any gene: 5. Germline CDR1 reads MNHEY; CDR2 reads SMNVEV (reference sequence). The CDR3 DNA reads as TGTGCCAGCAAACAGGGGTGGGACACCGGGGAGCTGTTTTTT. This gives the protein CASKQGWDTGELFF.

The chain combines TRBV2 with TRBJ2-3; 11 bases agree with TRBD2. With V trimmed by 9 bases and J by 0 bases, 2 bases remained unmatched. The CDR3 runs 14 residues. Germline-derived CDR1 and CDR2 are SNHLY and FYNNEI. The CDR3 region is CASRTSGSTDTQYF. The CDR3 DNA reads as TGTGCCAGTAGGACTAGCGGGAGCACAGATACGCAGTATTTT.

The genes are TRBV18 and TRBJ2-5, with a weak D call TRBD2 (6 bases). The germline V and J ends were trimmed by 3 bases and 2 bases, with 10 bases remaining between them. CDR1 is KGHSH, CDR2 LQKENI, per germline. The CDR3 is 14 residues long. This chain's CDR3 is CASSPWRGQETQYF. In nucleotides, the CDR3 is TGTGCCAGCTCACCCTGGAGGGGACAAGAGACCCAGTACTTC. Drawing the rest from reference TRBV18 and TRBJ2-5, the complete variable domain is NAGVMQNPRHLVRRRGQEARLRCSPMKGHSHVYWYRQLPEEGLKFMVYLQKENIIDESGMPKERFSAEFPKEGPSILRIQQVVRGDSAAYFCASSPWRGQETQYFGPGTRLLVL.

V and J are TRBV7-9 and TRBJ2-2; D call uncertain. This CDR3 is built from 12 residues. Germline values: CDR1 SEHNR, CDR2 FQNEAQ (reference sequence). V was pared by 3 bases and J by 5 bases, with 4 bases between. CDR3 coding DNA: TGTGCCAGCAGCTTGAAGACCGGGGAGCTGTTTTTT. It is translated as CASSLKTGELFF.

The V call is TRBV28, the J call TRBJ2-7, with a possible D match to TRBD1 (6 bases). This CDR3 is 12 amino acids long. Trimming removed 7 bases from V and 5 bases from J, with 12 bases in between. Germline V gene sequence: CDR1 MDHEN, CDR2 SYDVKM. The CDR3 protein is CASNVPGDEQYF. CDR3 coding DNA: TGTGCCAGCAACGTGCCAGGGGACGAGCAGTACTTC.

This sequence joins TRBV5-1 and TRBJ1-1; D might be TRBD1 (6 bases). V shed 4 bases and J shed 1 base, with 11 bases lying between them. CDR1 and CDR2 (germline): SGHRS, YFSETQ. The CDR3 runs 14 residues. In nucleotides, the CDR3 is TGCGCCAGCAGCGCACAGGGCTCGAACACTGAAGCTTTCTTT. Translated: CASSAQGSNTEAFF.

Concerning this clone: Within the sample, other DNA sequences also encode this same CDR3. This chain joins TRBV6-6 and TRBJ1-5; the match to TRBD1 covers 10 bases. The germline gives CDR1 MNHNY, CDR2 SVGAGI (reference sequence). The CDR3 spans 15 residues. Germline trimming cut 2 bases from V and 7 bases from J; bases unmatched to any gene: 5. CDR3 DNA sequence: TGTGCCAGCAGTTACGGACAGGGGGGTAACCAGCCCCAGCATTTT. As protein: CASSYGQGGNQPQHF.

This clone was picked up a small number of times. The chain combines TRBV2 with TRBJ1-1; D uncertain. Deletions cut 7 bases from V and 1 base from J, with 7 bases between. From germline, CDR1 is SNHLY and CDR2 FYNNEI. The CDR3 is made up of 12 amino acids. CDR3 nucleotide sequence: TGTGCCAGCACCACAGAGAACACTGAAGCTTTCTTT. It yields the protein CASTTENTEAFF.

This clone appeared once. The chain links TRBV7-6 to TRBJ2-1; 10 positions agree with TRBD2. CDR3 length: 16 residues. The J segment lost 5 bases and the V segment lost 5 bases, leaving 9 bases of the junction unmatched. Per the germline V gene, CDR1 is SGHVS and CDR2 is FNYEAQ. The DNA of the CDR3 is TGTGCCAGCAGCCCCCGAGGCGGACTAGCGGACAATGAGCAGTTCTTC. Protein sequence: CASSPRGGLADNEQFF.

J is TRBJ2-1 and V is TRBV20-1; D is uncertain. Germline V gives CDR1 DFQATT, CDR2 SNEGSKA (reference sequence). The CDR3 totals 11 residues. The V and J ends lost 6 bases and 7 bases respectively, with 10 bases between them. CDR3 amino acids: CSAPNANEQFF. CDR3 sequence (DNA): TGCAGTGCGCCGAATGCGAATGAGCAGTTCTTC.